These 4 T cell receptor beta chains share one sample of origin, sequenced in a study of blood T cell repertoires in COVID-19. Assay used: immunoSEQ multiplex PCR; TCRdb lists only in-frame clones, some missing. The repertoire includes 73,000 or so clones, 86% of them detected once, and over 7.5% sits in the top ten. Sequencing was performed on peripheral blood. The receptor set was obtained from a man aged 25 to 40 with acute or convalescent COVID-19.

The chain links TRBV28 to TRBJ1-5; unclear D gene. The CDR3 is 14 residues long. Germline V gene data show CDR1 as MDHEN and CDR2 as SYDVKM. The V and J ends lost 4 bases and 0 bases respectively, with 7 bases between them. The DNA for the CDR3 is TGTGCCAGCAGTTCTTCCTATAGCAATCAGCCCCAGCATTTT. This translates into CASSSSYSNQPQHF.

The chain has TRBV4-1 and TRBJ2-3, with 9 bases matching TRBD2. There are 16 residues in the CDR3. The germline V gene encodes CDR1 MGHRA and CDR2 YSYEKL. Trimming at V came to 1 base and at J to 5 bases, leaving 7 bases not matched to a gene. This CDR3 is CASSQVLAGGIDTQYF. The DNA of the CDR3 is TGCGCCAGCAGCCAAGTTCTCGCGGGAGGGATAGATACGCAGTATTTT.

This chain's CDR3 is CASSLDGLTGKLFF. The CDR3 DNA sequence: TGCGCCAGCAGCTTGGATGGGTTGACAGGAAAACTGTTTTTT. This sequence joins TRBV5-1 and TRBJ1-4, with a tentative D call TRBD1 (6 bases). Germline lookup yields CDR1 SGHRS and CDR2 YFSETQ. V lost 0 bases and J lost 10, with 13 bases in between. The CDR3 runs 14 residues.

V gene TRBV29-1 combines with J gene TRBJ1-1; 9 bases map to TRBD1. The CDR3 is 12 amino acids. Trimming took 7 bases from V and 8 from J; bases not matched to a gene: 8. The germline gives CDR1 SQVTM, CDR2 ANQGSEA. The CDR3 sequence: CSALTGGEEAFF. CDR3 in DNA: TGCAGCGCCCTGACAGGGGGGGAGGAAGCTTTCTTT.